The present T cell receptor (beta chain) was sequenced within a study of T cells in localized non-small cell lung cancer (dated by TCRdb to the early 2020s). Looking at the study overall: T cell repertoires of 200 to 250 early-stage NSCLC patients were analyzed, with tumors being compared against uninvolved tumor-adjacent lungs. The cohort consisted of approximately 240 treatment-naive NSCLC patients whose localized lung tumors had been resected. The mean age of the NSCLC patients was less than 70 years, with about 130 men and 100 to 110 women. What the work shows at the level of the full study, not this receptor alone: Because multi-region sequencing of the tumors was not done, intratumor heterogeneity could not be ruled out. The highest T cell clonality was observed in uninvolved tumor-adjacent lung, where clonality exceeded that of tumor, suggesting that antigenic responses were more focused in uninvolved tumor-adjacent lung. Of the top 100 tumor clones, a median of approximately 60 were detected in paired uninvolved adjacent lung; under 35 were also among that lung's top 100. Because the study design was exploratory, TCR variables were selected using unadjusted p-values without false-discovery rate correction. Higher T cell density in blood was associated with longer overall survival, whereas higher clonality in adjacent lung was associated with shorter survival.

Based on the germline V gene (reference sequence), the CDR1 and CDR2 sequences are LNHDA and SQIVND. From cysteine to phenylalanine, the CDR3 is 14 amino acids long. Just CDR3 DNA is preserved here, 42 bases in frame from base 1. V and J lose 3 bases and 7 bases, and a span of 15 bases separates them. Points on this clone: The antigen this receptor binds is unknown. One base away there is no much larger clone; base qualities are not given.

At diagnosis, tumor, uninvolved tumor-adjacent lung and peripheral blood were collected and then preserved as a mix of FFPE and fresh-frozen material. For TCR repertoire profiling, blood samples were analyzed as peripheral blood mononuclear cells. The immunoSEQ Assay was used to sequence TCR beta CDR3 regions from DNA. Regarding the original processing steps: To compute T cell density, TCR beta template counts were normalized to usable DNA, which was estimated by amplifying housekeeping genes. Using the preseqR package, richness was estimated by extrapolating to 120,000 templates for tissue samples and 400,000 templates for PBMC samples. Clonality was defined as one minus Pielou's evenness. Tissue-enriched TCRs were identified by differential abundance testing using productive amino-acid clonotypes, minimum total count 5 and alpha 0.1. The Jaccard Index and the Morisita Overlap Index were used to quantify repertoire overlap between compartments. GLIPH grouped TCR beta CDR3s together with public tetramer-defined viral CDR3s, and a viral motif had to include at least three viral sequences and also show V-gene enrichment. This immuneACCESS table, as held by TCRdb, lists in-frame sequences with V and J called but not all clones. Of the missing ones, under half trace to an unresolved V gene in checked studies; the others have no known cause. V, J and clone size were drawn from that table, and D and trimming were deduced from the DNA. This sample lists tens of thousands of clones; around 93% were detected once. The top ten hold about 2.2% of the sample.

Sequences were derived from peripheral blood, sampled before any cancer treatment. This clonotype was sampled from an older female donor with stage I lung adenocarcinoma. Rearrangement joined TRBV19 to TRBJ1-2; too little of a D gene remains to name it. The DNA sequence is TGTGCCAGTAGTATCGGTCAAGAGAGAGGTGGCTACACCTTC. This is translated as CASSIGQERGGYTF.